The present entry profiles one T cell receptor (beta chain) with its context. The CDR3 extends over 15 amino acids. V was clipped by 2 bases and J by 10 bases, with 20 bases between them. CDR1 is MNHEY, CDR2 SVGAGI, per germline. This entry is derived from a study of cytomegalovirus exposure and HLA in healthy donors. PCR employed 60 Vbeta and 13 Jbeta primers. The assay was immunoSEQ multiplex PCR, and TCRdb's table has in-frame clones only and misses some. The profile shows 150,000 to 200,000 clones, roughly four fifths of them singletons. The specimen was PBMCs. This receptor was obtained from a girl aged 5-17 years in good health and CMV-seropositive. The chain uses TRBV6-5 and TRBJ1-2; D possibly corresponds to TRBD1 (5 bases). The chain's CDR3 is CASSYLERDRGFYTF. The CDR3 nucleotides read TGTGCCAGCAGTTACCTTGAAAGGGATAGGGGCTTCTACACCTTC.